The subject of this entry is one T cell receptor (beta chain). These data come from a study of cytomegalovirus exposure and HLA in healthy donors. The study ran its PCR with 60 Vbeta and 13 Jbeta primers. TCRdb's copy holds only in-frame clones and misses some; the assay was immunoSEQ multiplex PCR. The sample consists of fewer than 250,000 clones, about 80% of them appearing once. Germline CDR1 LGHNA, CDR2 YSLEER. V gave up 4 bases and J gave up 3 bases; unmatched junction bases: 11. There are 16 residues in the CDR3. V gene TRBV4-3 combines with J gene TRBJ1-2, with 7 bases identical to TRBD1. This TCR derives from a male donor in good health and CMV-seronegative. The sequenced sample consisted of PBMCs. The CDR3 sequence is CASSLALRQGHYGYTF. Here the CDR3 DNA reads TGCGCCAGCAGCCTCGCCTTGAGACAGGGCCACTATGGCTACACCTTC.